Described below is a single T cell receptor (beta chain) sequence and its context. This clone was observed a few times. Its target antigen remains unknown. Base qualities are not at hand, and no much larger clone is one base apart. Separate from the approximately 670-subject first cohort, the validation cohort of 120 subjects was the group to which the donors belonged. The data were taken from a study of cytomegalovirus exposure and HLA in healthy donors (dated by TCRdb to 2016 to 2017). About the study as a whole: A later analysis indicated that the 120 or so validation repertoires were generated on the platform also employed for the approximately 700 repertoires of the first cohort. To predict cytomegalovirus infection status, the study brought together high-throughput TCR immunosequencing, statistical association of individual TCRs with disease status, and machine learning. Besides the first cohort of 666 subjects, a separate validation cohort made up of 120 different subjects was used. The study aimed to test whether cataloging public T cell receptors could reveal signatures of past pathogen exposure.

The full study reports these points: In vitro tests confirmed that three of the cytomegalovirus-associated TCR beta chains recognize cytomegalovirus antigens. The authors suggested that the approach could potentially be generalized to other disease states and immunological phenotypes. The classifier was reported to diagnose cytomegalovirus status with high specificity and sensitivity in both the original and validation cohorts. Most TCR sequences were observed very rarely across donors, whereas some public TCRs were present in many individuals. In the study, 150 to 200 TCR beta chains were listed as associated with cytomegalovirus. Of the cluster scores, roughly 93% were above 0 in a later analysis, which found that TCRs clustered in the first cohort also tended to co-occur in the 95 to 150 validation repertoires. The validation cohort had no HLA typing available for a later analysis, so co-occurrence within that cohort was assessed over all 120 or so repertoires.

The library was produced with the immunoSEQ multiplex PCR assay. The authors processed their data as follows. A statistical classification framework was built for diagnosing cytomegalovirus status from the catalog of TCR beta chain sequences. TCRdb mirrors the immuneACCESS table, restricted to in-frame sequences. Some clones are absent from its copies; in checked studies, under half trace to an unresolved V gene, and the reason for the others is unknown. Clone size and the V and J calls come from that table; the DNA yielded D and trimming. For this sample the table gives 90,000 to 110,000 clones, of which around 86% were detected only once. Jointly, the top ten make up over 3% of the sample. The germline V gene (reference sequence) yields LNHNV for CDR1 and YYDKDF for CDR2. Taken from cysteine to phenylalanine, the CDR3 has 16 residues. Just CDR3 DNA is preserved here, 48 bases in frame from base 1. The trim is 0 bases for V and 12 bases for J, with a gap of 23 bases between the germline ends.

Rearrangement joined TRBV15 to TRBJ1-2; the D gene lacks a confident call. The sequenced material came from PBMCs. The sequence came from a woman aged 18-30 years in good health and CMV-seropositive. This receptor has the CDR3 CATSRDGRALKGLDTF. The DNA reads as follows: TGTGCCACCAGCAGAGATGGGCGGGCTTTAAAGGGTCTAGACACCTTC.